This TCR beta chain was identified during a study of T cell changes during pregnancy in multiple sclerosis. The CDR3 consists of 12 residues. Germline CDR1 and CDR2: MNHNS and SASEGT. Trimming left V 7 bases short and J 1 base short, with 7 bases between. Profiled with immunoSEQ multiplex PCR; TCRdb holds only in-frame clones, not every one. The table includes tens of thousands of clones, 80% to 90% detected once. In its sample, this clone was seen a few times. This chain uses TRBV6-1 with TRBJ1-1, with D possibly matching TRBD1 (6 bases). The sample consisted of CD4+ T cells from peripheral blood mononuclear cells, taken after pregnancy. The receptor comes from a female donor with multiple sclerosis, enrolled in a pregnancy study. CDR3 loop: CASTGANTEAFF. In nucleotides, the CDR3 is TGTGCCAGCACAGGGGCGAACACTGAAGCTTTCTTT.